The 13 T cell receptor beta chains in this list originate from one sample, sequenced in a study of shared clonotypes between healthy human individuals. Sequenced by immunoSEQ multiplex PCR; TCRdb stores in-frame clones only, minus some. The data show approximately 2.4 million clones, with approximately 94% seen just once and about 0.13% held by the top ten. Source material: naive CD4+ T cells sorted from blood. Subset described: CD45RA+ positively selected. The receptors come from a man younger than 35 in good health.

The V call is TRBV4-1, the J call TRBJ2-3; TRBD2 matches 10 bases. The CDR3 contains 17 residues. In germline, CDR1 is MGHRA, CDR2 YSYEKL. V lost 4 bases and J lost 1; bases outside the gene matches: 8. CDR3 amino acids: CASSLTSGALGTDTQYF. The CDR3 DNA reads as TGCGCCAGCAGCCTCACTAGCGGGGCCCTAGGCACAGATACGCAGTATTTT.

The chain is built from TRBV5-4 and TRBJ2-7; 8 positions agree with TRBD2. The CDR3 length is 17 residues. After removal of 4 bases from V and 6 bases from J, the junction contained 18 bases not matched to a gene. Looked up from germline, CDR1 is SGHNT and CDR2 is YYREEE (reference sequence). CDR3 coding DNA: TGTGCCAGCAGCATCCCTCCCCACCCGGGGGGGGCCCCCGAGCAGTACTTC. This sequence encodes CASSIPPHPGGAPEQYF.

The CDR3: CASSLWPETYEQYF. Written as DNA, the CDR3 is TGTGCCAGCAGTTTATGGCCGGAAACCTACGAGCAGTACTTC. The chain combines TRBV27 with TRBJ2-7, with D uncertain. The V end lost 1 base, the J end lost 2 bases, and 9 bases lay between the germline ends. Germline V gives CDR1 MNHEY, CDR2 SMNVEV (reference sequence). The CDR3 runs 14 residues.

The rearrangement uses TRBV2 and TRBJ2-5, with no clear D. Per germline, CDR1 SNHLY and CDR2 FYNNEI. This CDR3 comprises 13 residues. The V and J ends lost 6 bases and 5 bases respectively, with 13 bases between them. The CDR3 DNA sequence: TGTGCCAGCAGCCCCGGGCTTAAGGAGACCCAGTACTTC. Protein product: CASSPGLKETQYF.

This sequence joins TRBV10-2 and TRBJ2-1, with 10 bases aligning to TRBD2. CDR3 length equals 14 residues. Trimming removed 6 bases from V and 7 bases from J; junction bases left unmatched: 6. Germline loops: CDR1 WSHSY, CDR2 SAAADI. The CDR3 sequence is CASRAGGQINEQFF. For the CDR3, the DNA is TGCGCCAGCAGAGCGGGGGGGCAAATTAATGAGCAGTTCTTC.

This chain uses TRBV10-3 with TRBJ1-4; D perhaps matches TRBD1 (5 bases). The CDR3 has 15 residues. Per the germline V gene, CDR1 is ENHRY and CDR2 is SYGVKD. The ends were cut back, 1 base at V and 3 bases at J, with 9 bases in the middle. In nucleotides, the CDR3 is TGTGCCATCAGTGAGTTGGGGGAACCTAATGAAAAACTGTTTTTT. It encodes CAISELGEPNEKLFF.

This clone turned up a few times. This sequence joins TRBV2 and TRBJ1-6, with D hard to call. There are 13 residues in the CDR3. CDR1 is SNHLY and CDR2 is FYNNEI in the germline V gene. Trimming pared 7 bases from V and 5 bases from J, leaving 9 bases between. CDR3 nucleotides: TGTGCCAGCATAAGACGGGATAATTCACCCCTCCACTTT. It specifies CASIRRDNSPLHF.

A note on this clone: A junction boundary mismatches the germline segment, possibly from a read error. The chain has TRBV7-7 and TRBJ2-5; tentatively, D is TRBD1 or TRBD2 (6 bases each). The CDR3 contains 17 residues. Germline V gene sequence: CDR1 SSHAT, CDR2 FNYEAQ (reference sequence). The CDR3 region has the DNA TGTGCTAGCAGCTTAGGGGGGACCCCACCCCCCCAAGAGACCCAGTACTTC. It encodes CASSLGGTPPPQETQYF.

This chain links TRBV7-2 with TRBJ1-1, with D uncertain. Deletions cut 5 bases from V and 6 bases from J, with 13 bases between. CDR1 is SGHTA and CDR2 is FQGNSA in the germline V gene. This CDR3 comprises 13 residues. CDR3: CASSPRSWPEAFF. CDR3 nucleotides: TGTGCCAGCAGCCCCAGGTCGTGGCCTGAAGCTTTCTTT.

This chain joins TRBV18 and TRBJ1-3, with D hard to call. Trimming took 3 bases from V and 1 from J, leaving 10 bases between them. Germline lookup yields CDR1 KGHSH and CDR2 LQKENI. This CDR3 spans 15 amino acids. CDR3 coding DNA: TGTGCCAGCTCACCGTATACTGGATCTGGAAACACCATATATTTT. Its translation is CASSPYTGSGNTIYF.

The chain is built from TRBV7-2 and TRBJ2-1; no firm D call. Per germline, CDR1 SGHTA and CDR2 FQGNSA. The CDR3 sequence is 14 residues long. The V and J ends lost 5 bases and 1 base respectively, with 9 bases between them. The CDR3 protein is CASSRPPSYNEQFF. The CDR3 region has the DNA TGTGCCAGCAGCAGGCCCCCTTCCTACAATGAGCAGTTCTTC.

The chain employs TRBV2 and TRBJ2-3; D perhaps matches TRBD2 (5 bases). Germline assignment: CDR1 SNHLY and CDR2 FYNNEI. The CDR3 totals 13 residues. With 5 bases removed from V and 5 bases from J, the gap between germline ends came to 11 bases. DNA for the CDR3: TGTGCCAGCAGTCTTGGACTGAGAGATACGCAGTATTTT. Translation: CASSLGLRDTQYF.

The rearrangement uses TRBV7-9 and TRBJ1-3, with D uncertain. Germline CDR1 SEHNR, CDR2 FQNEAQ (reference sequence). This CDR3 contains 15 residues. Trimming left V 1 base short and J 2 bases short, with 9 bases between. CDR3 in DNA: TGTGCCAGCAGCTTAGGAAGGGTAACTGGAAACACCATATATTTT. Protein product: CASSLGRVTGNTIYF.